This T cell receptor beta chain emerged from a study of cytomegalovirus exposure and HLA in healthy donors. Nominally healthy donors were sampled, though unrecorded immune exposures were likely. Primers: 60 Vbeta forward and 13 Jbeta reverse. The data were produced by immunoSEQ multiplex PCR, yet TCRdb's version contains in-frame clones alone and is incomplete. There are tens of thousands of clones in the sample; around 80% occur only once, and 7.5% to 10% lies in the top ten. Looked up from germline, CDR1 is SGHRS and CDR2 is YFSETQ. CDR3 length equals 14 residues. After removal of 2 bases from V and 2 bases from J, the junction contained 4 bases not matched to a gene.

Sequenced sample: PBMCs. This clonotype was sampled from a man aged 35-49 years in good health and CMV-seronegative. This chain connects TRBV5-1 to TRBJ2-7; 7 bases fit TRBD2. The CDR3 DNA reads TGCGCCAGCAGCTTTGGGGACTACACCTACGAGCAGTACTTC. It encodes CASSFGDYTYEQYF. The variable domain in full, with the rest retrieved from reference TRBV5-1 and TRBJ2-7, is KAGVTQTPRYLIKTRGQQVTLSCSPISGHRSVSWYQQTPGQGLQFLFEYFSETQRNKGNFPGRFSGRQFSNSRSEMNVSTLELGDSALYLCASSFGDYTYEQYFGPGTRLTVT.